The rows below give T cell receptor beta chains drawn from one sample of a study of T cells after yellow fever vaccination. TCRdb fed the 5' RACE reads into MiXCR, producing one record per CDR3 protein. Altogether 620,000 or so distinct CDR3 sequences are present, 9% to 15% being singletons, with the ten largest covering under 15%. The sample was PBMCs, taken on the day of the yellow fever booster vaccination. The source is a man aged 25-45 years who received the YFV17D yellow fever vaccine. Both conserved end residues are part of each CDR3. Fields, in order: D gene, V gene, J gene, clone size, CDR3 DNA, CDR3 protein. A D gene is named only where the DNA matches it firmly. Where a row states a size, it is once, few, many or the class of an expanded clone; other rows omit it.

>.|TRBV5-1|TRBJ2-7|few
TGCGCCAGCACCCCCCCCGGGGAAAGGGGTTACGAGCAGTACTTC
CASTPPGERGYEQYF
>.|TRBV12-3/TRBV12-4|TRBJ2-2|.
TGTGCCCTCGGGCCCCGCAATACCGGGGAGCTGTTTTTT
CALGPRNTGELFF
>TRBD2|TRBV11-2|TRBJ2-4|few
TGTGCCAGCAGCACCCCAACTAGCGGGAGGACCAAAAACATTCAGTACTTC
CASSTPTSGRTKNIQYF
>TRBD2|TRBV3-1|TRBJ2-7|few
TGTGCCAGCAGCCAAGCTGTTTCTAGCGGGACCTACGAGCAGTACTTC
CASSQAVSSGTYEQYF
>TRBD2|TRBV14|TRBJ2-3|.
TGTGCCAGCAGCCCCTTAGGGAGGGCAGATACGCAGTATTTT
CASSPLGRADTQYF
>TRBD2|TRBV4-3|TRBJ2-4|.
TGCGCCAGCAGCCAAGAAGCTAGCGGTGGGGCCAAAAACATTCAGTACTTC
CASSQEASGGAKNIQYF
>TRBD2|TRBV5-5|TRBJ2-3|many
TGTGCCAGCAGCACCTCTAGCGGCGGCACAGATACGCAGTATTTT
CASSTSSGGTDTQYF
>TRBD1|TRBV6-1|TRBJ1-6|.
TGTGCCAGCAGTCCAGGGGACAGGGGTGAGAATTCACCCCTCCACTTT
CASSPGDRGENSPLHF
>TRBD2|TRBV12-3/TRBV12-4|TRBJ2-7|few
TGTGCCAGCAGTTTAGGACTATTAGCGGGGGGATCCTACGAGCAGTACTTC
CASSLGLLAGGSYEQYF
>.|TRBV5-6|TRBJ2-3|.
TGTGCCAGCAGCCCCTTGCCTGGCGCTAGCACAGATACGCAGTATTTT
CASSPLPGASTDTQYF
>TRBD2|TRBV6-1|TRBJ2-5|few
TGTGCCAGCGGACTGACTAGCGGGATCCAAGAGACCCAGTACTTC
CASGLTSGIQETQYF
>.|TRBV29-1|TRBJ2-7|.
TGCAGCGTTGCAGTCAGACAGGGAGGGGGCCACGAGCAGTACTTC
CSVAVRQGGGHEQYF
>TRBD1|TRBV7-9|TRBJ1-1|many
TGTGCCAGCAGCTCCGGGACAGGGTACACTGAAGCTTTCTTT
CASSSGTGYTEAFF
>.|TRBV14|TRBJ2-1|few
TGTGCCAGCAGCCAGCGGGGAACGGTGCAGTTCTTC
CASSQRGTVQFF
>TRBD2|TRBV20-1|TRBJ2-7|.
TGCAGTGCCCCTCCCGGCGGGAGCACCACCTACGAGCAGTACTTC
CSAPPGGSTTYEQYF
>TRBD2|TRBV7-6|TRBJ2-1|few
TGTGCCAGCAGCCCGGGGACTAGCGGGGAGCAGTTCTTC
CASSPGTSGEQFF
>.|TRBV5-5|TRBJ2-7|many
TGTGCCAGCAGCTTGGGACAGTACGAGCAGTACTTC
CASSLGQYEQYF
>.|TRBV7-8|TRBJ2-5|few
TGTGCCAGCAGGCGGGATAACAGTGTAGAGACCCAGTACTTC
CASRRDNSVETQYF
>.|TRBV20-1|TRBJ2-7|.
TGCAGTGCTAGGTCGGGTAACTCCTACGAGCAGTACTTC
CSARSGNSYEQYF
>.|TRBV20-1|TRBJ2-3|.
TGCAGTGCTAGAGGCCGGGCCCCGGCGGATACGCAGTATTTT
CSARGRAPADTQYF
>.|TRBV20-1|TRBJ2-5|few
TGCAGTGCTAGAGGATTGGAGGAGACCCAGTACTTC
CSARGLEETQYF
>.|TRBV7-2|TRBJ1-4|.
TGTGCCAGCAGCTTATATGGGGAAAAACTGTTTTTT
CASSLYGEKLFF
>TRBD1|TRBV12-3/TRBV12-4|TRBJ1-1|few
TGTGCCAGCAGCCCGCGGACAGGAACGCCTCCGGGAGCTTTCTTT
CASSPRTGTPPGAFF
>.|TRBV28|TRBJ2-7|few
TGTGCCAGCAGTTCCCCGGGGTTCTACGAGCAGTACTTC
CASSSPGFYEQYF
>.|TRBV18|TRBJ1-3|few
TGTGCCAGCTCACCCCTCGGGACTGAAATTGGAAACACCATATATTTT
CASSPLGTEIGNTIYF
>TRBD1|TRBV6-1|TRBJ2-7|many
TGTGCCAGCAGATTTAGGGACAGGGGACTCTACGAGCAGTACTTC
CASRFRDRGLYEQYF
>TRBD1|TRBV20-1|TRBJ2-5|few
TGCAGTGCAGGACAGGGGCTGGAAGAGACCCAGTACTTC
CSAGQGLEETQYF
>.|TRBV25-1|TRBJ2-6|.
TGTGCCAGCAGTGACACCAGCTCTGGGGCCAACGTCCTGACTTTC
CASSDTSSGANVLTF
>TRBD2|TRBV5-1|TRBJ2-1|many
TGCGCCAGCAGCCCCAGGCTAGCGGATGAGCAGTTCTTC
CASSPRLADEQFF
>TRBD1|TRBV9|TRBJ1-1|few
TGTGCCAGCAGCGTAGTACAGGGGGGTACTGAAGCTTTCTTT
CASSVVQGGTEAFF
>TRBD2|TRBV14|TRBJ2-3|few
TGTGCCAGCAGCCAGACTAGCGGGAGCAGGACAGATACGCAGTATTTT
CASSQTSGSRTDTQYF
>.|TRBV25-1|TRBJ1-3|.
TGTGCCAGCAGTGATCATAGCCACTCTGGAAACACCATATATTTT
CASSDHSHSGNTIYF
>TRBD2|TRBV5-6|TRBJ2-1|.
TGTGCCAGCAGCCAACGGACTAGCGGGAAGGTTTCCAATGAGCAGTTCTTC
CASSQRTSGKVSNEQFF